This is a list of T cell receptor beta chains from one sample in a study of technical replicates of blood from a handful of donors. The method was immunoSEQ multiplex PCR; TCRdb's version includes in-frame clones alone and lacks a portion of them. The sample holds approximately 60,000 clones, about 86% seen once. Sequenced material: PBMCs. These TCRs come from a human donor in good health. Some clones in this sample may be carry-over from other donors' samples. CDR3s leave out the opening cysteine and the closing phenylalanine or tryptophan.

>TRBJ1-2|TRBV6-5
ASSYTLDRAGYT
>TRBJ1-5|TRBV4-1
ASSQAGLSNQPQH
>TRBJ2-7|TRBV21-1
ASSKAVPRVVTYEQY
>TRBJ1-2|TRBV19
ASSIYSKPGYT
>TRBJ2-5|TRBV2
ASSESSRGLVTQY
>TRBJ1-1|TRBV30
AWSIAPHRGTEAF
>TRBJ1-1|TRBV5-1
ASGETGDTEAF
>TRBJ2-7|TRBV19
ATTKGQGAYEQY
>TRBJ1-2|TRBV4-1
ASSQGGGKGDYGYT
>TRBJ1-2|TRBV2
ASSRLAQGLNGGYT
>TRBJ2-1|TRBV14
ASSRTSGGASQF
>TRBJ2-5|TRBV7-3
ASSFPSTGRYTY
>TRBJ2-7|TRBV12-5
ASGQTTGVPYEQY
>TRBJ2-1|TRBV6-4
ASSDLASASYNEQF
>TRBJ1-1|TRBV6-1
ASGASVNTEAF
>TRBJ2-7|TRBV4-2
ASSQGTGYEQY
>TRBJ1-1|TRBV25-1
ASSERDVGNTEAF
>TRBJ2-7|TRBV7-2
ASSLAGGSSYEQY
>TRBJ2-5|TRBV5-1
ASSLGQAQETQY
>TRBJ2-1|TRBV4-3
ASSQRGLREFNEQF
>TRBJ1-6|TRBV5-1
ASSPIPGRSPLH
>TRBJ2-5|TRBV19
ASSIGGAGEQETQY
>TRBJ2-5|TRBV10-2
ASSSRGPQETQY
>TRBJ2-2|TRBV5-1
ASSPGLLNTGELF
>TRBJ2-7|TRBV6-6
ASSTLGLARQY
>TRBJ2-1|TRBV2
ASRQGPYNEQF
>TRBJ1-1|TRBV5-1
ASSLRGAENTEAF
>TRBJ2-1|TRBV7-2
ASSRRGGEGSYNEQF
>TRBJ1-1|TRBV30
AWGQGVMGAF
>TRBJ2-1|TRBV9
ASSESTSGGAVRYEQF
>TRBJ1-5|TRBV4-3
ASSQDGQNQPQH
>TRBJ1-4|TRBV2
ASNRPEEEKLF
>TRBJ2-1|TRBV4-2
ANKPDGRSSYNEQF
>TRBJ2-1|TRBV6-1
ASAREGRNEQF
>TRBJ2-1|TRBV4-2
ASSRGLAEYNEQF
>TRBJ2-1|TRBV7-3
ASSLTATSSNEQF
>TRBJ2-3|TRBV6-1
YTVAGDSTDTQY
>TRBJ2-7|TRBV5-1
ASSLGGDEQY
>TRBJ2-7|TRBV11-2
ASSQPSRTEY
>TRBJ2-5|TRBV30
AGGGTPSGTQY
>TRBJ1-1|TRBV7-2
ASSPRAVMSTEAF
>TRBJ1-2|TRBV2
ASSPRAGNYGYT
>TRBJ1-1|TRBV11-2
ASSLGAGQMNTEAF
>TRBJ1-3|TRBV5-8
ASSPQSLGNTIY
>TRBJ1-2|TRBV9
ASSVGGGIGYT
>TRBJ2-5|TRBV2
ASSEGLAGNQETQY
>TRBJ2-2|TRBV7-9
ASSLEGVRTGELF
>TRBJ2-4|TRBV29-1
SGGQGAPPGNIQY
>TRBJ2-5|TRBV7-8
ASSLDPGETQY
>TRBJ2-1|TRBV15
ATSQDRGPYNEQF
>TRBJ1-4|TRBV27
ASSWGGPREKLF
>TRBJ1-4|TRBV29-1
SGGGTEEKLF
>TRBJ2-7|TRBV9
ASSAGQSLYEQY
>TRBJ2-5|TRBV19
ASSSTGGTQY
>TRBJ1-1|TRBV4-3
ASSQDRRGTEAF